This TCR beta chain was recorded in a study of T cells after yellow fever vaccination. This clonotype was found many times. TCRdb itself ran the 5' RACE reads through MiXCR, one entry per CDR3 protein. This sample has about 110,000 distinct CDR3 sequences, with 8.4% found just once. Between the trimmed V and J ends, which lost 5 bases and 4 bases, there was a span of 15 bases. This CDR3 contains 14 residues. In germline, CDR1 is DFQATT, CDR2 SNEGSKA (reference sequence). Material: CD8+ T cells sorted from PBMCs, obtained 45 days after the yellow fever booster vaccination. The sequence was collected from a man in his thirties or forties who received the YFV17D yellow fever vaccine. This sequence joins TRBV20-1 and TRBJ1-5, with D perhaps matching TRBD1 (6 bases). This CDR3 reads CSAGTLGGNQPQHF. CDR3 DNA: TGCAGTGCTGGGACACTCGGGGGGAATCAGCCCCAGCATTTT.